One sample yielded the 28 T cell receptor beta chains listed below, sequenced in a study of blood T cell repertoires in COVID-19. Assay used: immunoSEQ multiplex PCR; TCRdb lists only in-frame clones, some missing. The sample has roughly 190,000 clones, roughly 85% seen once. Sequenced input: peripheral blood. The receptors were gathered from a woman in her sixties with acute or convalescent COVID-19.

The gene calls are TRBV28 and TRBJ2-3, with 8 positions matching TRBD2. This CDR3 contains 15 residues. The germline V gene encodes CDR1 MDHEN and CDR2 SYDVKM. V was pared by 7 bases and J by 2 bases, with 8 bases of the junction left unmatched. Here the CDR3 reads CASKGTSGYTDTQYF. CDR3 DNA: TGTGCCAGCAAGGGAACTAGCGGTTACACAGATACGCAGTATTTT.

The CDR3: CSVERVSRFF. The CDR3 nucleotides read TGCAGCGTTGAGCGAGTATCGCGGTTCTTC. The chain is built from TRBV29-1 and TRBJ2-1, with D uncertain. Trimming removed 3 bases from V and 15 bases from J, with 12 bases in between. The CDR3 has 10 residues. CDR1 is SQVTM, CDR2 ANQGSEA, per germline.

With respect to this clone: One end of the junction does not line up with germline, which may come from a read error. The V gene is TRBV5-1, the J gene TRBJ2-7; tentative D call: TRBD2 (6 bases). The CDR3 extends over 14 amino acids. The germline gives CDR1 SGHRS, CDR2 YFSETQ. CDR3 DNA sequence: TGCGCCACCTCTCCCGGGGGTTCCTCCGACGAGCAGTACTTC. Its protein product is CATSPGGSSDEQYF.

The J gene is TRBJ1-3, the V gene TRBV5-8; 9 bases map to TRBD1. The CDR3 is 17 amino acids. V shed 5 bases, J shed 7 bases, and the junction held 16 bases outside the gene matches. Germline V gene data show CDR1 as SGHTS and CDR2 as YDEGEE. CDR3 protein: CASRAGTGYRRDNTIYF. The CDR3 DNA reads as TGTGCCAGCAGGGCCGGGACAGGGTACCGCCGCGATAACACCATATATTTT. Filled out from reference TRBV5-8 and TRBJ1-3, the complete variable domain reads EAGVTQSPTHLIKTRGQQATLRCSPISGHTSVYWYQQALGLGLQFLLWYDEGEERNRGNFPPRFSGRQFPNYSSELNVNALELEDSALYLCASRAGTGYRRDNTIYFGEGSWLTVV.

The CDR3 reads CASSLYERGDEQFF. CDR3 sequence (DNA): TGCGCCAGCAGCCTCTATGAACGCGGTGATGAGCAGTTCTTC. The chain uses TRBV4-1 and TRBJ2-1; D is unresolved. V lost 4 bases, J lost 8 bases, and 15 bases lay in between. The CDR3 is 14 amino acids. The germline CDR1 and CDR2 sequences are MGHRA and YSYEKL.

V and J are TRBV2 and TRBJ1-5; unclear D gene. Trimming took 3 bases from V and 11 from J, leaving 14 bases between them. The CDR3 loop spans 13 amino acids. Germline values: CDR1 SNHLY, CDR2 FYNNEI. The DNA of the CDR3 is TGTGCCAGCAGTGACCCCGCCCGAGGGTCCCAGCATTTT. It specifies CASSDPARGSQHF.

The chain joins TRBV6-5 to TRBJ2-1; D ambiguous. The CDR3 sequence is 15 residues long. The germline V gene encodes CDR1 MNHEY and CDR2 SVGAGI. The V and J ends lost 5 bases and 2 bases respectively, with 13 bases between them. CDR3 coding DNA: TGTGCCAGCAGTCTTGAGTCCCCCCCCTACAATGAGCAGTTCTTC. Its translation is CASSLESPPYNEQFF.

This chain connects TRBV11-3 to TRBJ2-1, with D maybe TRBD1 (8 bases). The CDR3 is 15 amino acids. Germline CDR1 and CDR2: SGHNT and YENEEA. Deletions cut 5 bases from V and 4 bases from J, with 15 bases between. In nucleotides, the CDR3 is TGTGCCAGCAGCGCAAACAGGGGGGGATACAATGAGCAGTTCTTC. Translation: CASSANRGGYNEQFF.

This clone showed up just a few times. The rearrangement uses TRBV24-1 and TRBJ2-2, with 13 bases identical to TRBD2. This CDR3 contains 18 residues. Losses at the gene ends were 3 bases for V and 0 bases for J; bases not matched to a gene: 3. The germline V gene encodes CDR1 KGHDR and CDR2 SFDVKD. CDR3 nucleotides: TGTGCCACCAGTGATCCACTAGCGGGAGGGCCGAACACCGGGGAGCTGTTTTTT. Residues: CATSDPLAGGPNTGELFF.

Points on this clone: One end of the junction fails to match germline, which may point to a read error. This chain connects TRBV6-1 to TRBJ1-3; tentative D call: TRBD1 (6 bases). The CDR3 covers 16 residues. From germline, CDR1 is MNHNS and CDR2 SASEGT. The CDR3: CASSAGQQLRGSTIYF. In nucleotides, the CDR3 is TGTGCCAGCAGTGCCGGACAGCAACTAAGGGGAAGCACCATATATTTT.

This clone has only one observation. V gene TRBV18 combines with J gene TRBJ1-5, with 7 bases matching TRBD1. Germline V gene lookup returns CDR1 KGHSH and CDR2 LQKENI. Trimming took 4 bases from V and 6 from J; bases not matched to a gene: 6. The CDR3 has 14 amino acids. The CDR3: CASSRGGAGQPQHF. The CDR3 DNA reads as TGTGCCAGCTCACGAGGGGGCGCCGGTCAGCCCCAGCATTTT.

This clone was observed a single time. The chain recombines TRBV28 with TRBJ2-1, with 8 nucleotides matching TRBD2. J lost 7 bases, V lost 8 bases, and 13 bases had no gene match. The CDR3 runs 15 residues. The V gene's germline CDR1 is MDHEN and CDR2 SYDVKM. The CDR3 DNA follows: TGTGCCAGCGGAGGAGCGGGAGAAACGTTGAATGAGCAGTTCTTC. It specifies CASGGAGETLNEQFF.

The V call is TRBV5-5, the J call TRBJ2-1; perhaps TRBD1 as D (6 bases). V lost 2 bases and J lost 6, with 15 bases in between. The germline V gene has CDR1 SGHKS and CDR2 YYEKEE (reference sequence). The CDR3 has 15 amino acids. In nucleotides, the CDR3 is TGTGCCAGCAGCTTCTTACAGGGTTCTAGCAATGAGCAGTTCTTC. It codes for CASSFLQGSSNEQFF.

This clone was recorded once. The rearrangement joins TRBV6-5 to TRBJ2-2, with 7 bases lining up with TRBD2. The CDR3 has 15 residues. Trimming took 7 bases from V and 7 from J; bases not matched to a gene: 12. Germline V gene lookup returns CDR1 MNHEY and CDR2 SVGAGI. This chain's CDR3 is CASISLRERVGELFF. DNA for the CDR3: TGTGCCAGCATCTCCTTGCGGGAGCGGGTCGGGGAGCTGTTTTTT.

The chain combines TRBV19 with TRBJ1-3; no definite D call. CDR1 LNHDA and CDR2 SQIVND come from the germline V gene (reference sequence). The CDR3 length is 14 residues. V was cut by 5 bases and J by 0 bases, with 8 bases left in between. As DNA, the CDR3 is TGTGCCAGTAGTGTTGAGAACTCTGGAAACACCATATATTTT. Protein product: CASSVENSGNTIYF.

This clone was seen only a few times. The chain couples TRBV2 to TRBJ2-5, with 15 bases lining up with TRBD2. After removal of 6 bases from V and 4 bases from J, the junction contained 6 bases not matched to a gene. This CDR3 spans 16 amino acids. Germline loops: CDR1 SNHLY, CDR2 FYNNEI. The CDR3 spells CASSPGLAGGLETQYF. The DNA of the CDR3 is TGTGCCAGCAGCCCGGGACTAGCGGGAGGATTAGAGACCCAGTACTTC. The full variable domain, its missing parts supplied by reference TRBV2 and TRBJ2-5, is EPEVTQTPSHQVTQMGQEVILRCVPISNHLYFYWYRQILGQKVEFLVSFYNNEISEKSEIFDDQFSVERPDGSNFTLKIRSTKLEDSAMYFCASSPGLAGGLETQYFGPGTRLLVL.

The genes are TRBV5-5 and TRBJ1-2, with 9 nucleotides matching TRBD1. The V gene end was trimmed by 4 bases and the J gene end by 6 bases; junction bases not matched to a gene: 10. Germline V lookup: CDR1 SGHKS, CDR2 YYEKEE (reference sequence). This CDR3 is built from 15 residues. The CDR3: CASSLRDRVWDGYTF. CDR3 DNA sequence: TGTGCCAGCAGCCTCCGGGACAGGGTCTGGGATGGCTACACCTTC.

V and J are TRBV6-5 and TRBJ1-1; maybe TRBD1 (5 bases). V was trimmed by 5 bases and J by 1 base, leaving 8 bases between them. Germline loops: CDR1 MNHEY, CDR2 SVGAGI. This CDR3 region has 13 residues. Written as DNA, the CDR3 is TGTGCCAGCAGTCTGACAGAGAACACTGAAGCTTTCTTT. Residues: CASSLTENTEAFF.

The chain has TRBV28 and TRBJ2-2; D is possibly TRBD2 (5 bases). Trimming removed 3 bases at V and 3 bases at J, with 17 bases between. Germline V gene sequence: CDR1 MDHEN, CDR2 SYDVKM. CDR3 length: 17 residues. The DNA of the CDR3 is TGTGCCAGCAGTTTGACCGGACTTCAGAGGTACACCGGGGAGCTGTTTTTT. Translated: CASSLTGLQRYTGELFF.

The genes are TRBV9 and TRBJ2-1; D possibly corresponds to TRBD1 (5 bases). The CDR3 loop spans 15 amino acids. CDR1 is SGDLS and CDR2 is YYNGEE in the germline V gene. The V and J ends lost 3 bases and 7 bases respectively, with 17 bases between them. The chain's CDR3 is CASSEHRGDLNEQFF. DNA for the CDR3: TGTGCCAGCAGCGAGCATAGGGGCGATTTAAATGAGCAGTTCTTC.

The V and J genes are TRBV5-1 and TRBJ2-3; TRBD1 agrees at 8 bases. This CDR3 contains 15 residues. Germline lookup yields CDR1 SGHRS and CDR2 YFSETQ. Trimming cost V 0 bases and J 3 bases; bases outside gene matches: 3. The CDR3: CASSLERQGTDTQYF. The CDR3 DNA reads TGCGCCAGCAGCTTGGAAAGACAGGGGACAGATACGCAGTATTTT.

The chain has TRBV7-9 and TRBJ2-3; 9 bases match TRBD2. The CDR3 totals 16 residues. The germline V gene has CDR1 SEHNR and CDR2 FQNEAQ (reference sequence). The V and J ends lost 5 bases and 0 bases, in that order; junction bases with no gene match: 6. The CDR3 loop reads CASSHPTSGSTDTQYF. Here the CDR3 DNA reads TGTGCCAGCAGCCACCCTACTAGCGGGAGCACAGATACGCAGTATTTT.

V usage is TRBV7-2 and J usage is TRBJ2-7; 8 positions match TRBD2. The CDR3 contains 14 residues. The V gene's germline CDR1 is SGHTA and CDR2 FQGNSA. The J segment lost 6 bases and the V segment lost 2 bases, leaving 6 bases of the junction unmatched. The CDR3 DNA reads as TGTGCCAGCAGCTTAACGGGAGGGCCCTCCGAGCAGTACTTC. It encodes CASSLTGGPSEQYF.

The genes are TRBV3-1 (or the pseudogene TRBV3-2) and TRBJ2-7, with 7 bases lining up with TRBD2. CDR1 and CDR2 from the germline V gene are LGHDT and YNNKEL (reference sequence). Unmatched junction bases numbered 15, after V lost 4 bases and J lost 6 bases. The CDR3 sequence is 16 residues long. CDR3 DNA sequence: TGTGCCAGCAGCCGCGCGGCGGGAAGCGGGATCGGCGAGCAGTACTTC. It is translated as CASSRAAGSGIGEQYF.

The CDR3, as DNA: TGTGCCAGCAGCTTAACATCAGGGGTTTATAGCAATCAGCCCCAGCATTTT. Amino acids: CASSLTSGVYSNQPQHF. The chain combines TRBV7-2 with TRBJ1-5, with TRBD1 as a possible D gene (6 bases). The CDR3 runs to 17 residues. Germline CDR1 SGHTA, CDR2 FQGNSA. V lost 2 bases, J lost 0 bases, and 14 bases lay in between.

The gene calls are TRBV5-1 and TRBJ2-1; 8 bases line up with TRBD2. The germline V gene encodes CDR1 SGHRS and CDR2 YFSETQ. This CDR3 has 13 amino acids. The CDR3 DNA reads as TGCGCGTCGGGACTAGAAAGGTACAATGAGCAGTTCTTC. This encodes CASGLERYNEQFF.

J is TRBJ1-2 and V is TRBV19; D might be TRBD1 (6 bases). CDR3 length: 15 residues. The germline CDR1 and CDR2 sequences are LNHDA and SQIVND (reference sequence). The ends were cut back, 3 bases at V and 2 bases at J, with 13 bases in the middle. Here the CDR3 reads CASSIGPGQNYGYTF. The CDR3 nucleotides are TGTGCCAGTAGTATTGGCCCGGGACAAAACTATGGCTACACCTTC.

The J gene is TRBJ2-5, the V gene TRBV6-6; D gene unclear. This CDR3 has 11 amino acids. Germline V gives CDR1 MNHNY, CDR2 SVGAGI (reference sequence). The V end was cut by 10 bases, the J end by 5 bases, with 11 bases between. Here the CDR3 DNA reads TGTGCCATCTCGAGCCGGGAGACCCAGTACTTC. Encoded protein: CAISSRETQYF.